The clone carrying this T cell receptor beta chain has only a few counts. These data are taken from a study of blood T cell repertoires in COVID-19. Study as a whole: Donors in the United States, Italy and Spain gave samples during acute or convalescent COVID-19. PBMCs, B-cell-depleted T cells, or T cells provided the cDNA or gDNA that made up the material.

Source study methods: Reference gene primer amplification in the assay estimated nucleated cell counts. The repertoire was sequenced with immunoSEQ multiplex PCR; TCRdb's copy has only in-frame clones and lacks some. Clonal size and the V and J genes are those of that table, whereas D and trimming came from the DNA. The sample has about 70,000 clones, 75% to 85% seen once. This CDR3 comprises 14 residues. Germline CDR1 is KGHDR and CDR2 is SFDVKD. V shed 5 bases, J shed 3 bases, and the junction held 3 bases outside the gene matches. The sequenced material came from peripheral blood. The TCR sequence derives from a woman in her seventies with acute or convalescent COVID-19. The chain uses TRBV24-1 and TRBJ2-3, with 8 nucleotides matching TRBD1. The CDR3: CATSGQGATDTQYF. The CDR3 DNA reads TGTGCCACCAGTGGCCAGGGGGCGACAGATACGCAGTATTTT.